These 17 T cell receptor beta chains were sequenced from one sample in a study of blood T cell repertoires in COVID-19. Assay used: immunoSEQ multiplex PCR; TCRdb lists only in-frame clones, some missing. The sample has 55,000 to 85,000 clones; 70% to 75% are singletons. Sequenced input: peripheral blood. The receptors stem from a man aged 55 to 70 with acute or convalescent COVID-19.

The genes are TRBV5-1 and TRBJ2-7, with TRBD2 matching over 11 bases. V dropped 0 bases and J dropped 0; count of bases not matched to a gene: 23. This CDR3 has 23 residues. Looked up from germline, CDR1 is SGHRS and CDR2 is YFSETQ. The CDR3 loop is CASSLGTIRFGTSGDINSYEQYF. The CDR3 region has the DNA TGCGCCAGCAGCTTGGGGACAATTCGGTTTGGGACTAGCGGCGATATAAACTCCTACGAGCAGTACTTC.

The chain joins TRBV30 to TRBJ1-2; 7 bases line up with TRBD1. CDR3 size: 13 residues. Germline assignment: CDR1 GTSNPN and CDR2 SVGIG (reference sequence). Trimming cost V 3 bases and J 7 bases; bases outside gene matches: 8. Here the CDR3 reads CAWRGDSLSGYTF. CDR3 in DNA: TGTGCCTGGAGAGGGGACAGTTTAAGTGGCTACACCTTC.

The rearrangement uses TRBV7-2 and TRBJ2-1; 8 bases are a match to TRBD2. Trimming took 5 bases from V and 8 from J; bases not matched to a gene: 8. Looked up from germline, CDR1 is SGHTA and CDR2 is FQGNSA. This CDR3 region has 14 residues. CDR3 nucleotides: TGTGCCAGCAGCCCCCGGGGGGGCCGGGATGAGCAGTTCTTC. Encoded protein: CASSPRGGRDEQFF.

The V call is TRBV10-2, the J call TRBJ2-3; the match to TRBD2 covers 14 bases. Germline V lookup: CDR1 WSHSY, CDR2 SAAADI. The CDR3 runs 18 residues. V dropped 6 bases and J dropped 1; count of bases not matched to a gene: 9. In nucleotides, the CDR3 is TGCGCCAGCAGCCTGGGACTAGCGGGGGCGGGGGGCACAGATACGCAGTATTTT. As protein: CASSLGLAGAGGTDTQYF.

V usage is TRBV25-1 and J usage is TRBJ2-3; 11 positions agree with TRBD1. The CDR3 is 14 residues long. Germline CDR1 and CDR2: MGHDK and SYGVNS. With 3 bases clipped from V and 8 bases from J, the junction kept 4 bases outside the gene matches. CDR3 bases: TGTGCCAGCAGTGAGGGGACAGGGGGAACTACGCAGTATTTT. Its translation: CASSEGTGGTTQYF.

The J gene is TRBJ2-6, the V gene TRBV7-9; D uncertain. The CDR3 consists of 17 residues. V lost 4 bases and J lost 0, with 13 bases in between. Germline CDR1 SEHNR, CDR2 FQNEAQ (reference sequence). The CDR3 is CASSWQAAPSGANVLTF. The CDR3 region has the DNA TGTGCCAGCAGCTGGCAGGCTGCGCCCTCTGGGGCCAACGTCCTGACTTTC.

The V and J genes are TRBV19 and TRBJ2-1, with D possibly matching TRBD1 (6 bases). The CDR3 is 17 amino acids. The V end was cut by 5 bases, the J end by 0 bases, with 17 bases between. Germline lookup yields CDR1 LNHDA and CDR2 SQIVND (reference sequence). The chain's CDR3 is CASSSGDGSGSYNEQFF. DNA for the CDR3: TGTGCCAGTAGTTCAGGGGATGGATCAGGCTCCTACAATGAGCAGTTCTTC.

This sequence joins TRBV24-1 and TRBJ2-3, with 7 bases identical to TRBD1. Per germline, CDR1 KGHDR and CDR2 SFDVKD. The J segment lost 2 bases and the V segment lost 4 bases, leaving 5 bases of the junction unmatched. The CDR3 contains 15 residues. The CDR3 DNA is TGTGCCACCAGTGAGCGGACAGGCTTCACAGATACGCAGTATTTT. Translating gives CATSERTGFTDTQYF.

This clone was counted only a few times. The J gene is TRBJ1-6, the V gene TRBV5-6, with D uncertain. Germline lookup yields CDR1 SGHDT and CDR2 YYEEEE. V was trimmed by 1 base and J by 13 bases, leaving 12 bases between them. The CDR3 runs 13 residues. CDR3 sequence: CASSLTRTSPLHF. The CDR3 coding sequence is TGTGCCAGCAGCTTGACACGGACTTCTCCCCTCCACTTT.

V gene TRBV7-3 combines with J gene TRBJ1-1; TRBD1 is a possible D gene (5 bases). The V end was cut by 2 bases, the J end by 4 bases, with 11 bases between. CDR3 length: 14 amino acids. The germline gives CDR1 SGHTA, CDR2 FQGTGA. CDR3 in amino acids: CASSLSGGSTEAFF. CDR3 DNA sequence: TGTGCCAGCAGCTTATCCGGGGGTAGCACTGAAGCTTTCTTT.

The chain links TRBV19 to TRBJ2-7; 11 nucleotides align to TRBD2. This CDR3 spans 15 amino acids. With V trimmed by 3 bases and J by 6 bases, 7 bases remained unmatched. Germline values: CDR1 LNHDA, CDR2 SQIVND (reference sequence). Here the CDR3 reads CASSMTLAGAAEQYF. The DNA for the CDR3 is TGTGCCAGTAGTATGACACTAGCGGGAGCGGCCGAGCAGTACTTC. The complete variable domain, with remaining parts taken from reference TRBV19 and TRBJ2-7, reads DGGITQSPKYLFRKEGQNVTLSCEQNLNHDAMYWYRQDPGQGLRLIYYSQIVNDFQKGDIAEGYSVSREKKESFPLTVTSAQKNPTAFYLCASSMTLAGAAEQYFGPGTRLTVT.

This rearrangement joins TRBV6-1 to TRBJ1-1, with D unclear. V gave up 2 bases and J gave up 0 bases, with 7 bases separating them. Per the germline V gene, CDR1 is MNHNS and CDR2 is SASEGT. There are 14 residues in the CDR3. The CDR3 coding sequence is TGTGCCAGCAGTGAACAGGAAATGAACACTGAAGCTTTCTTT. Amino acids: CASSEQEMNTEAFF.

This clone was seen repeatedly, ten times or more. V usage is TRBV28 and J usage is TRBJ2-7; D gene uncertain. V was cut by 1 base and J by 2 bases, with 9 bases left in between. This CDR3 has 14 residues. CDR1 is MDHEN, CDR2 SYDVKM, per germline. The chain's CDR3 is CASSLSRFAYEQYF. The CDR3 region has the DNA TGTGCCAGCAGTTTATCCAGGTTCGCCTACGAGCAGTACTTC.

The chain is built from TRBV5-1 and TRBJ2-2; the D is unclear. The germline V gene has CDR1 SGHRS and CDR2 YFSETQ. The CDR3 covers 14 residues. V lost 0 bases and J 3 bases, leaving 6 bases between the germline ends. The CDR3 here is CASSLALDTGELFF. The DNA of the CDR3 is TGCGCCAGCAGCTTGGCTCTTGACACCGGGGAGCTGTTTTTT.

This clone was recorded once. The J gene is TRBJ2-7, the V gene TRBV15, with a weak D call TRBD1 (6 bases). The CDR3 is 14 residues long. Trimming left V 3 bases short and J 5 bases short, with 14 bases between. Germline CDR1 reads LNHNV; CDR2 reads YYDKDF (reference sequence). The CDR3 DNA sequence: TGTGCCACCAGCAGCAGCCGGGACACAGACGAGCAGTACGTC. It translates to CATSSSRDTDEQYV.

The chain is built from TRBV11-2 and TRBJ1-2; TRBD1 is a possible D gene (5 bases). V was shortened by 1 base and J by 5 bases, with 14 bases between the two germline ends. This CDR3 comprises 15 residues. Germline V gene data show CDR1 as SGHAT and CDR2 as FQNNGV. For the CDR3, the DNA is TGTGCCAGCAGCTTAGGCGGGGCAGAGAGTTATGGCTACACCTTC. The encoded protein is CASSLGGAESYGYTF.

The chain carries TRBV18 and TRBJ2-3; D gene unclear. The CDR3 loop spans 14 amino acids. Looked up from germline, CDR1 is KGHSH and CDR2 is LQKENI. V was clipped by 0 bases and J by 2 bases, with 6 bases between them. CDR3 amino acids: CASSPPYTTDTQYF. The CDR3 DNA reads TGTGCCAGCTCACCACCGTACACCACAGATACGCAGTATTTT.